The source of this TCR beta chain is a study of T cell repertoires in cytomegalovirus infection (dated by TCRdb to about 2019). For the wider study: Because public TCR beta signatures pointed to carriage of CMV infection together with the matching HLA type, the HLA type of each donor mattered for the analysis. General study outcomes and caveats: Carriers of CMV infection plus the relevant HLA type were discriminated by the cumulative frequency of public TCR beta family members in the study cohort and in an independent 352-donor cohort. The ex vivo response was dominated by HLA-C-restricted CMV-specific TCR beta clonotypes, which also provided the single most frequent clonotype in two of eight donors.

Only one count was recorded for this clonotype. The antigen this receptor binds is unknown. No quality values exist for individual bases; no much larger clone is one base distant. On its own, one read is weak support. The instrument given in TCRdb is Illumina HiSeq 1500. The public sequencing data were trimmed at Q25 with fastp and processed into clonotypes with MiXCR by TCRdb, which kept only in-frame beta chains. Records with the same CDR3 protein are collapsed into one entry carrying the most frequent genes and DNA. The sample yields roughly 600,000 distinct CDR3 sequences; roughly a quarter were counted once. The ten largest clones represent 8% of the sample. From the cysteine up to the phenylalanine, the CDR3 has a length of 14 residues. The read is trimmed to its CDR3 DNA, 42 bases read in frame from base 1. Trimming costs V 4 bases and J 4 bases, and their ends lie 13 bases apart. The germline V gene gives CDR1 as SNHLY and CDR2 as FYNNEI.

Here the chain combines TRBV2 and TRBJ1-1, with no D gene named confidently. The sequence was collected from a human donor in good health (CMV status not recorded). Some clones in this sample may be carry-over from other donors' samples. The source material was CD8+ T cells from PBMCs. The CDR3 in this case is CASSAYLSPTEAFF. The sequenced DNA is TGTGCCAGCAGTGCCTACCTTTCCCCCACTGAAGCTTTCTTT.